The T cell receptor (beta chain) under discussion was sequenced for a study of glioma-infiltrating T cells. This clonotype was recorded many times. The iRepertoire nested amplicon-rescue multiplex PCR amplified TCR alpha and beta CDR3s from RNA. Each CDR3 protein gets one entry after TCRdb re-called the multiplex PCR reads with MiXCR. The profile shows about 210,000 distinct CDR3 sequences, around 32% of them singletons. V was clipped by 1 base and J by 2 bases, with 15 bases between them. The CDR3 sequence is 15 residues long. Germline CDR1 and CDR2: DFQATT and SNEGSKA (reference sequence). V usage is TRBV20-1 and J usage is TRBJ2-7, with D uncertain. The clonotype originates from a human donor with low-grade glioma or glioblastoma, undergoing nonglioma brain surgery, or in good health (not recorded which). Sequenced material: glioma tissue, nonneoplastic brain tissue, or PBMCs (not recorded which). CDR3 in DNA: TGCAGTGCTAGAGGCGTTGAGACAACCGCCTACGAGCAGTACTTC. The encoded protein is CSARGVETTAYEQYF.